Below are 24 T cell receptor beta chains sequenced from a single sample in a study of vaccination and CD4 T cells after COVID-19. Treatment given: roughly 11-day PBMC culture with coronavirus spike peptide pools or control peptides (ViraFEST assay). Their specific antigens are unknown. Once obtained from cultured CD4+ T cells, the DNA was sequenced using the Oncomine TCR Beta short-read assay. TCRdb recomputed calls from the PCR reads with MiXCR, one row per CDR3 protein. The table includes 17,000 or so distinct CDR3 sequences, roughly 60% detected once. Sequencing used CD4+ T cells from blood, cultured in vitro, obtained after SARS-CoV-2 vaccination. These TCRs come from a human donor who had recovered from COVID-19.

The V and J genes are TRBV6-2 or TRBV6-3 and TRBJ1-2; the D gene is possibly TRBD1 (6 bases). Germline CDR1 and CDR2: MNHEY and SVGEGT. The CDR3 extends over 14 amino acids. Trimming removed 6 bases at V and 3 bases at J, with 14 bases between. CDR3 nucleotides: TGTGCCAGCAGGGCGGACGGACAGTACTATGGCTACACCTTC. It encodes CASRADGQYYGYTF.

The J gene is TRBJ1-5, the V gene TRBV27; the D is unclear. The CDR3 sequence is 13 residues long. Germline lookup yields CDR1 MNHEY and CDR2 SMNVEV (reference sequence). Trimming shortened V by 3 bases and J by 11 bases, and 14 bases separated the two germline ends. CDR3 sequence reads: CASSFTDQRAQHF. The CDR3 bases are TGTGCCAGCAGTTTTACTGATCAGCGGGCCCAGCATTTT.

J is TRBJ1-1 and V is TRBV28, with no clear D. Between the trimmed V and J ends, which lost 6 bases and 0 bases, there was a span of 5 bases. The CDR3 contains 12 residues. Looked up from germline, CDR1 is MDHEN and CDR2 is SYDVKM. The CDR3, as DNA: TGTGCCAGCAGCAGCGTGAACACTGAAGCTTTCTTT. As protein: CASSSVNTEAFF. Full variable domain (remainder filled in from reference TRBV28 and TRBJ1-1): DVKVTQSSRYLVKRTGEKVFLECVQDMDHENMFWYRQDPGLGLRLIYFSYDVKMKEKGDIPEGYSVSREKKERFSLILESASTNQTSMYLCASSSVNTEAFFGQGTRLTVV.

This chain connects TRBV29-1 to TRBJ1-1; tentative D call: TRBD1 (5 bases). V gave up 6 bases and J gave up 5 bases, with 19 bases separating them. The germline gives CDR1 SQVTM, CDR2 ANQGSEA. The CDR3 consists of 14 residues. The CDR3 nucleotides read TGCAGCGTGGAGCAGGGAGTAGTTGGGACTGAAGCTTTCTTT. Translating gives CSVEQGVVGTEAFF.

CDR3 nucleotides: TGTGCCGCTCGGACAGGGGGGGACACTGAAGCTTTCTTT. It yields the protein CAARTGGDTEAFF. This chain joins TRBV30 and TRBJ1-1, with TRBD1 matching over 10 bases. This CDR3 is 13 amino acids long. V dropped 8 bases and J dropped 3; count of bases not matched to a gene: 6. Germline lookup yields CDR1 GTSNPN and CDR2 SVGIG (reference sequence).

This clonotype occurred a few times. J is TRBJ1-5 and V is TRBV11-2, with 7 bases matching TRBD1. Germline assignment: CDR1 SGHAT and CDR2 FQNNGV. Trimming cost V 4 bases and J 1 base; bases outside gene matches: 4. The CDR3 totals 15 residues. This CDR3 is CASSSRQGSNQPQHF. CDR3 in DNA: TGTGCCAGCAGCTCCCGACAGGGCAGCAATCAGCCCCAGCATTTT.

V is TRBV11-2 and J is TRBJ2-1, with 8 bases that match TRBD2. The V gene end was trimmed by 3 bases and the J gene end by 4 bases; junction bases not matched to a gene: 8. CDR1 and CDR2 from the germline V gene are SGHAT and FQNNGV. The CDR3 totals 16 residues. DNA of the CDR3: TGTGCCAGCAGCTTGTTCGCAGCGGGAGCTTACAATGAGCAGTTCTTC. Its protein is CASSLFAAGAYNEQFF. The whole variable domain, filled in from reference TRBV11-2 and TRBJ2-1, reads EAGVAQSPRYKIIEKRQSVAFWCNPISGHATLYWYQQILGQGPKLLIQFQNNGVVDDSQLPKDRFSAERLKGVDSTLKIQPAKLEDSAVYLCASSLFAAGAYNEQFFGPGTRLTVL.

The J gene is TRBJ2-2, the V gene TRBV7-7; D gene uncertain. V lost 1 base and J lost 6, with 15 bases in between. This CDR3 region has 16 residues. CDR1 is SSHAT and CDR2 is FNYEAQ in the germline V gene (reference sequence). Here the CDR3 reads CASSLGPRAGAGELFF. CDR3 in DNA: TGTGCCAGCAGCTTAGGACCTCGGGCTGGGGCCGGGGAGCTGTTTTTT.

Remarks on this clonotype: One end of the junction varies from germline; a read error may be responsible. The gene calls are TRBV6-1 and TRBJ2-7; 7 bases line up with TRBD1. Germline V CDR1 and CDR2: MNHNS, SASEGT. The CDR3 spans 14 residues. The CDR3 coding sequence is TGTGCCAGCAGTGCCTCCGGGACAGCCTACGAGCAGTACTTT. It specifies CASSASGTAYEQYF.

By share, this clonotype ranks as medium-sized. V usage is TRBV19 and J usage is TRBJ2-2; 7 bases agree with TRBD1. The CDR3 is made up of 14 amino acids. Trimming removed 3 bases from V and 5 bases from J; junction bases left unmatched: 3. The germline CDR1 and CDR2 sequences are LNHDA and SQIVND (reference sequence). The CDR3 DNA reads TGTGCCAGTAGTATGAGGGGGCAGACCGGGGAGCTGTTTTTT. Translated: CASSMRGQTGELFF. The full variable domain, with the rest looked up from reference TRBV19 and TRBJ2-2, is DGGITQSPKYLFRKEGQNVTLSCEQNLNHDAMYWYRQDPGQGLRLIYYSQIVNDFQKGDIAEGYSVSREKKESFPLTVTSAQKNPTAFYLCASSMRGQTGELFFGEGSRLTVL.

V gene TRBV2 combines with J gene TRBJ1-2, with TRBD1 matching over 7 bases. Trimming removed 6 bases from V and 4 bases from J; junction bases left unmatched: 5. CDR3 length: 13 amino acids. Germline V gives CDR1 SNHLY, CDR2 FYNNEI. The CDR3 loop is CASRGQEGYGYTF. In DNA, the CDR3 is TGTGCCAGCAGAGGACAGGAAGGCTATGGCTACACCTTC.

The V gene is TRBV7-2, the J gene TRBJ1-3; a possible D gene is TRBD1 (6 bases). Trimming stripped 5 bases from V and 1 base from J, with 18 bases between. This CDR3 comprises 17 residues. Germline V gives CDR1 SGHTA, CDR2 FQGNSA. The CDR3 bases are TGTGCCAGCAGCCTAGAGGGGACACCTTCGTCTGGAAACACCATATATTTT. Protein sequence: CASSLEGTPSSGNTIYF.

This clonotype was picked up one time. At one end, the junction sequence differs from germline, possibly due to a read error. The J gene is TRBJ2-3, the V gene TRBV7-9; 7 nucleotides line up with TRBD2. This CDR3 region has 17 residues. CDR1 is SEHNR and CDR2 is FQNEAQ in the germline V gene (reference sequence). The CDR3: CASSLAIAGAGTDTRYF. The CDR3 DNA follows: TGTGCCAGCAGCTTAGCGATCGCGGGAGCGGGCACAGATACGCGGTATTTT.

The genes are TRBV7-2 and TRBJ2-2, with 8 bases aligning to TRBD1. The CDR3 sequence is 15 residues long. Trimming cost V 6 bases and J 5 bases; bases outside gene matches: 8. Germline CDR1 reads SGHTA; CDR2 reads FQGNSA. CDR3 sequence (DNA): TGTGCCAGCAGTCCCCGGACAGGGCGGACCGGGGAGCTGTTTTTT. Translation gives CASSPRTGRTGELFF.

V is TRBV20-1 and J is TRBJ2-1; perhaps D is TRBD1 or TRBD2 (6 bases each). V dropped 3 bases and J dropped 0 bases, with 12 bases sitting between them. Per the germline V gene, CDR1 is DFQATT and CDR2 is SNEGSKA (reference sequence). CDR3 size: 15 residues. The CDR3 DNA is TGCAGTGCTAGGCCCGGGGGACACTCCTACAATGAGCAGTTCTTC. It specifies CSARPGGHSYNEQFF.

This rearrangement joins TRBV27 to TRBJ2-7, with TRBD1 matching 10 bases. Losses at the gene ends were 5 bases for V and 7 bases for J; bases not matched to a gene: 11. CDR3 length: 15 amino acids. Germline lookup yields CDR1 MNHEY and CDR2 SMNVEV (reference sequence). CDR3 sequence reads: CASSRKTGGLGEQYF. In nucleotides, the CDR3 is TGTGCCAGCAGTAGGAAGACAGGGGGCTTGGGGGAGCAGTACTTC.

The chain links TRBV7-6 to TRBJ1-3; D is unresolved. Germline V CDR1 and CDR2: SGHVS, FNYEAQ. Deletions cut 5 bases from V and 10 bases from J, with 18 bases between. The CDR3 has 14 residues. CDR3 region: CASSPQATGRTIYF. CDR3 coding DNA: TGTGCCAGCAGCCCCCAAGCGACGGGAAGGACCATATATTTT.

The CDR3 sequence: CASSRLAAHTDTQYF. DNA of the CDR3: TGTGCCAGCAGCCGACTAGCGGCTCACACAGATACGCAGTATTTT. J is TRBJ2-3 and V is TRBV7-9; 9 positions agree with TRBD2. This CDR3 has 15 amino acids. J was trimmed by 2 bases and V by 5 bases; bases with no gene match: 5. Germline V lookup: CDR1 SEHNR, CDR2 FQNEAQ (reference sequence).

The rearrangement links TRBV19 to TRBJ1-6; 10 bases map to TRBD1. The CDR3 sequence is 14 residues long. Germline CDR1 and CDR2: LNHDA and SQIVND (reference sequence). V shed 4 bases and J 11 bases; nucleotides not matched to a gene: 5. CDR3 bases: TGTGCCAGTAGTACTACCGGGACAGGGGCACCCCTCCACTTT. Amino acids: CASSTTGTGAPLHF.

The table lists this clonotype with a few counts. The chain couples TRBV19 to TRBJ1-1; 7 nucleotides line up with TRBD1. Germline CDR1 reads LNHDA; CDR2 reads SQIVND (reference sequence). The CDR3 has 14 amino acids. With V trimmed by 6 bases and J by 0 bases, 4 bases remained unmatched. CDR3 DNA: TGTGCCAGTAGGGGTACAGGGGTGAACACTGAAGCTTTCTTT. Amino acid sequence: CASRGTGVNTEAFF.

This clonotype was observed once. The rearrangement links TRBV6-1 to TRBJ1-3; no clear D. The ends were cut back, 6 bases at V and 4 bases at J, with 16 bases in the middle. Germline CDR1 reads MNHNS; CDR2 reads SASEGT. The CDR3 loop spans 15 amino acids. This CDR3 reads CASRPDMGWGNTIYF. DNA for the CDR3: TGTGCCAGCAGACCCGACATGGGTTGGGGAAACACCATATATTTT.

This clonotype was found a few times. The V and J genes are TRBV6-2 or TRBV6-3 and TRBJ2-1; the D is unclear. Germline V lookup: CDR1 MNHEY, CDR2 SVGEGT. The CDR3 length is 12 residues. Trimming cost V 8 bases and J 1 base, with 6 bases left between them. Here the CDR3 DNA reads TGTGCCAGCCAGACGTCCTACAATGAGCAGTTCTTC. This sequence encodes CASQTSYNEQFF.

The count of this clonotype is one. The gene calls are TRBV20-1 and TRBJ1-1; D is unclear. Trimming stripped 0 bases from V and 6 bases from J, with 11 bases between. The germline CDR1 and CDR2 sequences are DFQATT and SNEGSKA (reference sequence). The length of the CDR3 is 13 residues. The CDR3 nucleotides read TGCAGTGCTAGAGACCCCTTTTTCGCTGAAGCTTTCTTT. This translates into CSARDPFFAEAFF.

This chain uses TRBV20-1 with TRBJ2-1, with no clear D. Germline CDR1 and CDR2: DFQATT and SNEGSKA (reference sequence). This CDR3 has 14 residues. Trimming removed 3 bases at V and 4 bases at J, with 13 bases between. The CDR3 region has the DNA TGCAGTGCTAGGCGCATGGCGGTTTACAATGAGCAGTTCTTC. Protein sequence: CSARRMAVYNEQFF.